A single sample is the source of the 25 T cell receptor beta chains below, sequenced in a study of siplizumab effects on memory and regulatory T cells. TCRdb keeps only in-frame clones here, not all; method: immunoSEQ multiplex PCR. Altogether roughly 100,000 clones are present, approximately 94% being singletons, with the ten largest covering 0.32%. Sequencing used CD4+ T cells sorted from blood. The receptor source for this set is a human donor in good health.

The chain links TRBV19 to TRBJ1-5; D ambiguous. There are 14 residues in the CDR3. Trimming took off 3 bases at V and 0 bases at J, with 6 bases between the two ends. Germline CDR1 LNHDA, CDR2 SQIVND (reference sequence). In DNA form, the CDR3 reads TGTGCCAGTAGTATCGGCCGTAGCAATCAGCCCCAGCATTTT. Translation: CASSIGRSNQPQHF.

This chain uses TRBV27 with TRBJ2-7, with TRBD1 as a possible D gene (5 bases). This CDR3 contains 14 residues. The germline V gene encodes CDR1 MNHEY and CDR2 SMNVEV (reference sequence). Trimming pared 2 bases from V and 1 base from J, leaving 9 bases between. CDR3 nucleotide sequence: TGTGCCAGCAGTTTAGACAGAGTATCCTACGAGCAGTACTTC. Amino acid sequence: CASSLDRVSYEQYF.

CDR3 nucleotides: TGCGCCAGCAGCCGCCCCCTCAAGGACAGATATTTGAACACTGAAGCTTTCTTT. This encodes CASSRPLKDRYLNTEAFF. The chain uses TRBV4-1 and TRBJ1-1, with D maybe TRBD1 (6 bases). Trimming removed 4 bases at V and 0 bases at J, with 21 bases between. Germline V gene lookup returns CDR1 MGHRA and CDR2 YSYEKL. This CDR3 comprises 18 residues.

For the CDR3, the DNA is TGTGCCAGTAGTATGGGACTAGCGGGAGCACAATACGAGCAGTACTTC. Translated: CASSMGLAGAQYEQYF. The chain recombines TRBV19 with TRBJ2-7, with 14 nucleotides matching TRBD2. The CDR3 spans 16 residues. V lost 3 bases and J lost 4; bases outside the gene matches: 5. Germline V gene sequence: CDR1 LNHDA, CDR2 SQIVND (reference sequence).

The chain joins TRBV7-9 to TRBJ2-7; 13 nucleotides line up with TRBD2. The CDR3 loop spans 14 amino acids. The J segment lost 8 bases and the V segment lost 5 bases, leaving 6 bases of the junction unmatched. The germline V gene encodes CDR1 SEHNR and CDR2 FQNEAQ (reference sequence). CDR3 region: CASSGTGTSGKQYF. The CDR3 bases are TGTGCCAGCAGCGGAACCGGGACTAGCGGGAAGCAGTACTTC.

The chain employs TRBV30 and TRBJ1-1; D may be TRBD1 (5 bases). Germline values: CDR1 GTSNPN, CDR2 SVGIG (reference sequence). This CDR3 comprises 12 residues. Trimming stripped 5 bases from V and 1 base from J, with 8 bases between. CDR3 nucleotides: TGTGCCTGGCGGGACTGGAACACTGAAGCTTTCTTT. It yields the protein CAWRDWNTEAFF.

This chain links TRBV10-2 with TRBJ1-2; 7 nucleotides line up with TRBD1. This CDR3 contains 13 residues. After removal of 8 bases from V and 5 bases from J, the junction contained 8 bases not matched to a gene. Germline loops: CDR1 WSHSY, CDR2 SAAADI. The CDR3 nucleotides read TGCGCCAGCTCTCCGGGACAGAAGTATGGCTACACCTTC. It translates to CASSPGQKYGYTF.

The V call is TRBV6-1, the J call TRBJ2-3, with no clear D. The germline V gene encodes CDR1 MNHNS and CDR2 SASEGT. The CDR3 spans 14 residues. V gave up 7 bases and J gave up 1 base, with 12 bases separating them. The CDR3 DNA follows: TGTGCCAGCACCGACACTGGACGCACAGATACGCAGTATTTT. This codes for CASTDTGRTDTQYF.

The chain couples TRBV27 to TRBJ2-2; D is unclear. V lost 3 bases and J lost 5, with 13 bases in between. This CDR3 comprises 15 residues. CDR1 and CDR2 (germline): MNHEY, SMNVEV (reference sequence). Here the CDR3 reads CASSFSTGGTGELFF. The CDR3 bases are TGTGCCAGCAGTTTCTCTACTGGCGGAACCGGGGAGCTGTTTTTT.

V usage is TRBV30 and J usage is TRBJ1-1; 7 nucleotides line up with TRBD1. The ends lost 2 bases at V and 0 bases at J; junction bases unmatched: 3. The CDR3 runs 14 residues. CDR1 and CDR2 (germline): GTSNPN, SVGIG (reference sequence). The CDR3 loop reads CAWSRGLLNTEAFF. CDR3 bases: TGTGCCTGGAGTAGGGGGCTCCTGAACACTGAAGCTTTCTTT.

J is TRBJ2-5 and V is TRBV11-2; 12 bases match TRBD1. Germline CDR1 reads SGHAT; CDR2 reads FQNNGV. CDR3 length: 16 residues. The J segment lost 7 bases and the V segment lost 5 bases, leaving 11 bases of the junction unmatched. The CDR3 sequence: CASSKGTGGPLTTQYF. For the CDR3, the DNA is TGTGCCAGCAGCAAAGGGACAGGGGGCCCGCTGACGACCCAGTACTTC.

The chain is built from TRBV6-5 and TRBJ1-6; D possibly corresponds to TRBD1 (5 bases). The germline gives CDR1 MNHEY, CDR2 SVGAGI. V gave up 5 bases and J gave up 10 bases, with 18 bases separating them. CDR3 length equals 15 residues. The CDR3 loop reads CASSNRDSRNSPLHF. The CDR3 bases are TGTGCCAGCAGTAACCGGGACTCGCGGAACTCACCCCTCCACTTT.

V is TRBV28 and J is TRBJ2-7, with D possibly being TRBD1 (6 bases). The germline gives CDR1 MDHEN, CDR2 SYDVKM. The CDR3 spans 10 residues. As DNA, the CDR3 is TGTGCAACAGGGCGTGGCGAGCAGTACTTC. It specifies CATGRGEQYF.

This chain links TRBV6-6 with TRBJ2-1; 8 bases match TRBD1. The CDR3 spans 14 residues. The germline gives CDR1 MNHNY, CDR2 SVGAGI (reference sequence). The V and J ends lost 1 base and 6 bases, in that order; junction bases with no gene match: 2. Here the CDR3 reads CASSYYRGTNEQFF. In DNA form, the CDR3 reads TGTGCCAGCAGTTACTACAGGGGGACCAATGAGCAGTTCTTC.

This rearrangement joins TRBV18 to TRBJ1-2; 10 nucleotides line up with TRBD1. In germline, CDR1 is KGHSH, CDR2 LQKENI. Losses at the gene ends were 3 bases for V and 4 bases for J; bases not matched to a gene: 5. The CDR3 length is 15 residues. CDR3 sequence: CASSPGQGEIYGYTF. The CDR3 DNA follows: TGTGCCAGCTCACCCGGACAGGGGGAAATCTATGGCTACACCTTC.

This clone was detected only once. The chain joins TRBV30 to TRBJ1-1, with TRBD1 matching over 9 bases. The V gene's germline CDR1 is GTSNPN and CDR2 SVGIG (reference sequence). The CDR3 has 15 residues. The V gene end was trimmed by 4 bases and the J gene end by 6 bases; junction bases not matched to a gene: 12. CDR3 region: CAWNRPGQGGPEAFF. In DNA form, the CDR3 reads TGTGCCTGGAATCGACCGGGACAGGGTGGGCCTGAAGCTTTCTTT. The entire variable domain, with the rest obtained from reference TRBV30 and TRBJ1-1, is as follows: SQTIHQWPATLVQPVGSPLSLECTVEGTSNPNLYWYRQAAGRGLQLLFYSVGIGQISSEVPQNLSASRPQDRQFILSSKKLLLSDSGFYLCAWNRPGQGGPEAFFGQGTRLTVV.

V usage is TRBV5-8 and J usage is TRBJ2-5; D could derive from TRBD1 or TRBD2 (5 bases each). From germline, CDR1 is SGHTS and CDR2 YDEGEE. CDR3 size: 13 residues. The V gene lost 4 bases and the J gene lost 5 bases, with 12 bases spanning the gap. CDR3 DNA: TGTGCCAGCAGCGTGGGACCATGGGAGACCCAGTACTTC. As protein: CASSVGPWETQYF.

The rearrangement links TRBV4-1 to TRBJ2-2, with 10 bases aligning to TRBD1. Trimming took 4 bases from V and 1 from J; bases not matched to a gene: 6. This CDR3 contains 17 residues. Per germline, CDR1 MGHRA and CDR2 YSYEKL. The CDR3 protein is CASSRFGTGENTGELFF. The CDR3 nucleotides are TGCGCCAGCAGCCGCTTTGGGACAGGGGAGAACACCGGGGAGCTGTTTTTT.

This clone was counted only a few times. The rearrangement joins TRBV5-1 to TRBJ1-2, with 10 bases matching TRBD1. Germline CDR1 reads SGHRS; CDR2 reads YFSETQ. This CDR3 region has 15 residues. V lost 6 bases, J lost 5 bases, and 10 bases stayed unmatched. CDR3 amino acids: CASNDGDRGRYGYTF. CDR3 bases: TGCGCCAGCAACGACGGGGACAGGGGACGTTATGGCTACACCTTC.

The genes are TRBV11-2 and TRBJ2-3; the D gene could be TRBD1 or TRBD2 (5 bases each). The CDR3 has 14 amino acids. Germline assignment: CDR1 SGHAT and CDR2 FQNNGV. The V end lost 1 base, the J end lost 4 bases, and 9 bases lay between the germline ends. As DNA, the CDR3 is TGTGCCAGCAGCTTAGGGATGGGGGCAGATACGCAGTATTTT. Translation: CASSLGMGADTQYF.

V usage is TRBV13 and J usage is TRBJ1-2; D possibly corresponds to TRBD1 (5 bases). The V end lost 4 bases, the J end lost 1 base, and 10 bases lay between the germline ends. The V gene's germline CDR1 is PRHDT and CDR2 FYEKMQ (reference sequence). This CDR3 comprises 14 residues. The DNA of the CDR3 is TGTGCCAGCAGCTCGGGGCCCCATAACTATGGCTACACCTTC. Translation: CASSSGPHNYGYTF.

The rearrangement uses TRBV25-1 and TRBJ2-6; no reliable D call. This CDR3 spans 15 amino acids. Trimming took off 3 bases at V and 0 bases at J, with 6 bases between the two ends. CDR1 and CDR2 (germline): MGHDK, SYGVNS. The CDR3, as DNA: TGTGCCAGCAGTGACACCAACTCTGGGGCCAACGTCCTGACTTTC. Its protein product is CASSDTNSGANVLTF.

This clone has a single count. This chain's CDR3 is CAWSEVNYGYTF. CDR3 nucleotides: TGTGCCTGGAGTGAGGTTAACTATGGCTACACCTTC. This sequence joins TRBV30 and TRBJ1-2; no clear D gene. Trimming took 1 base from V and 1 from J, leaving 4 bases between them. Germline V lookup: CDR1 GTSNPN, CDR2 SVGIG (reference sequence). This CDR3 has 12 residues.

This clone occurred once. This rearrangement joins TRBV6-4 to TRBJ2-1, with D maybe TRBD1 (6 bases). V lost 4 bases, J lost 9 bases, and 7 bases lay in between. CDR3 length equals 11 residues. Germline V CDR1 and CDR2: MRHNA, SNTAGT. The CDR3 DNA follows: TGTGCCAGCAGTGTAGGGGGTGAGCAGTTCTTC. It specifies CASSVGGEQFF.

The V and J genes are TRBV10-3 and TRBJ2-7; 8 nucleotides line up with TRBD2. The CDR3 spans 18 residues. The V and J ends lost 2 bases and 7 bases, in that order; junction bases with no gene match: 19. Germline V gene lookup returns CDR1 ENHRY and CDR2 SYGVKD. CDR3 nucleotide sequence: TGTGCCATCAGTGAGAAAATAGGGAAGGCGGGAGGTCTTTGGGAGCAGTACTTC. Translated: CAISEKIGKAGGLWEQYF.